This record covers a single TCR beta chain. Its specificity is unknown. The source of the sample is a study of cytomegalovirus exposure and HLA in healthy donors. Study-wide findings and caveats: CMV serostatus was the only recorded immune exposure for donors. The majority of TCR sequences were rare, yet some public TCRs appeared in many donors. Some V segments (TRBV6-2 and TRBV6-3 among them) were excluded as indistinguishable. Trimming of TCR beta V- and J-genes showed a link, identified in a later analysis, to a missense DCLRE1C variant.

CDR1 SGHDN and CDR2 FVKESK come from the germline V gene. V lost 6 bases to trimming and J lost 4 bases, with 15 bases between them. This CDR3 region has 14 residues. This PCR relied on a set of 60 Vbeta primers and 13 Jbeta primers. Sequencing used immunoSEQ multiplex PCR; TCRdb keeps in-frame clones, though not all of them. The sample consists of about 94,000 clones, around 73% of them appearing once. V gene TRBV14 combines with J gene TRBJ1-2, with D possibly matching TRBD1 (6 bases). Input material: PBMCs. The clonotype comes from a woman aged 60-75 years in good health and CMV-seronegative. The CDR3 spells CASSPLTGFYGYTF. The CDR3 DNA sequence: TGTGCCAGCAGTCCGTTAACAGGGTTCTATGGCTACACCTTC.